The next 25 T cell receptor beta chains were all read from a single sample in a study of shared clonotypes between healthy human individuals. Method: immunoSEQ multiplex PCR; TCRdb's copy keeps in-frame clones and lacks some. The table records about 2.3 million clones, over 90% of them present only once. Sequenced sample: naive CD4+ T cells from PBMCs. Noted subset: CD45RA+ positively selected. The source is a man between 18 and 35 years old in good health. Some clones in this sample may be carry-over from other donors' samples.

The chain joins TRBV18 to TRBJ2-1; 12 nucleotides match TRBD2. There are 20 residues in the CDR3. V lost 2 bases and J lost 9; bases outside the gene matches: 20. Germline V lookup: CDR1 KGHSH, CDR2 LQKENI. DNA for the CDR3: TGTGCCAGCTCACCATTCGCCCGGACTAGCGGGATCTTAATGGCGGTTGAGCAGTTCTTC. The encoded protein is CASSPFARTSGILMAVEQFF.

The CDR3 sequence: CASGSMGRVDNEQFF. The CDR3 DNA follows: TGCGCCAGCGGCTCTATGGGGAGGGTGGACAATGAGCAGTTCTTC. The V and J genes are TRBV5-1 and TRBJ2-1, with 7 bases aligning to TRBD2. The V and J ends lost 7 bases and 5 bases, in that order; junction bases with no gene match: 12. This CDR3 contains 15 residues. The V gene's germline CDR1 is SGHRS and CDR2 YFSETQ.

About this clone itself: Additional DNA sequences in this sample encode the identical CDR3. CDR3 in DNA: TGTGCCAGCAGCTTAGGGTCCGAAACTGAAGCTTTCTTT. This gives the protein CASSLGSETEAFF. The chain links TRBV7-9 to TRBJ1-1; the D is unclear. This CDR3 has 13 amino acids. Trimming took off 1 base at V and 5 bases at J, with 8 bases between the two ends. Germline assignment: CDR1 SEHNR and CDR2 FQNEAQ (reference sequence).

The chain's CDR3 is CASAKGGASEAFF. The CDR3 DNA follows: TGTGCTAGTGCCAAAGGGGGGGCGTCTGAAGCTTTCTTT. The gene calls are TRBV12-5 and TRBJ1-1; weak D call: TRBD1 (6 bases). Trimming took off 7 bases at V and 6 bases at J, with 15 bases between the two ends. This CDR3 is 13 amino acids long. CDR1 and CDR2 from the germline V gene are LGHNT and FRNRAP.

Points on this clone: Other DNA sequences in the sample encode the same CDR3. The chain recombines TRBV5-1 with TRBJ2-5, with D perhaps matching TRBD2 (5 bases). With 0 bases removed from V and 1 base from J, the gap between germline ends came to 7 bases. Germline CDR1 and CDR2: SGHRS and YFSETQ. This CDR3 comprises 14 residues. The CDR3 DNA reads TGCGCCAGCAGCTTGGGAGGGCCCCAAGAGACCCAGTACTTC. It is translated as CASSLGGPQETQYF.

J is TRBJ2-5 and V is TRBV9; D perhaps matches TRBD2 (7 bases). The CDR3 length is 17 residues. Germline V gives CDR1 SGDLS, CDR2 YYNGEE. With 1 base removed from V and 2 bases from J, the gap between germline ends came to 18 bases. In nucleotides, the CDR3 is TGTGCCAGCAGCGTACTCCACGGAGGGGGAGGGCAAGAGACCCAGTACTTC. Its translation: CASSVLHGGGGQETQYF.

Written as DNA, the CDR3 is TGTGCCAGCAGATTGCGCCAGGAGCCAACTAATGAAAAACTGTTTTTT. Its protein product is CASRLRQEPTNEKLFF. The chain joins TRBV7-8 to TRBJ1-4; no clear D gene. The ends were cut back, 6 bases at V and 0 bases at J, with 14 bases in the middle. From germline, CDR1 is SGHVS and CDR2 FQNEAQ. The CDR3 contains 16 residues.

For this clone: At the DNA level, this CDR3 is encoded by other sequences in the same sample as well. The DNA for the CDR3 is TGCAGCGCCCTAGCGGGAGTCTACAATGAGCAGTTCTTC. Translation: CSALAGVYNEQFF. The chain recombines TRBV29-1 with TRBJ2-1; TRBD2 agrees at 10 bases. The CDR3 sequence is 13 residues long. Per the germline V gene, CDR1 is SQVTM and CDR2 is ANQGSEA. V was clipped by 7 bases and J by 3 bases; unmatched bases: 3.

This sequence joins TRBV7-3 and TRBJ2-2, with TRBD1 matching over 10 bases. J lost 4 bases, V lost 5 bases, and 4 bases had no gene match. The germline V gene encodes CDR1 SGHTA and CDR2 FQGTGA. The CDR3 is 15 residues long. The CDR3 spells CASSPGTGATGELFF. The CDR3 DNA reads TGTGCCAGCAGCCCCGGGACAGGGGCCACCGGGGAGCTGTTTTTT.

The chain links TRBV11-2 to TRBJ1-3, with D unresolved. The length of the CDR3 is 15 residues. Germline V gene lookup returns CDR1 SGHAT and CDR2 FQNNGV. Trimming left V 1 base short and J 0 bases short, with 7 bases between. The CDR3 sequence is CASSLVQPSGNTIYF. CDR3 coding DNA: TGTGCCAGCAGCTTAGTCCAGCCCTCTGGAAACACCATATATTTT.

The chain has TRBV5-4 and TRBJ2-5, with D maybe TRBD2 (6 bases). V shed 2 bases and J shed 4 bases, with 18 bases lying between them. Per germline, CDR1 SGHNT and CDR2 YYREEE (reference sequence). The CDR3 loop spans 16 amino acids. The CDR3 is CASSLLSSLGGETQYF. The CDR3 bases are TGTGCCAGCAGCTTACTTAGCAGCTTGGGGGGAGAGACCCAGTACTTC.

The V call is TRBV7-2, the J call TRBJ1-4; weak D call: TRBD1 (6 bases). The V gene's germline CDR1 is SGHTA and CDR2 FQGNSA. This CDR3 spans 18 amino acids. V lost 1 base, J lost 4 bases, and 19 bases lay in between. The CDR3 bases are TGTGCCAGCAGCTTAGGCGCCGTCGGGGGGGCTCTTAATGAAAAACTGTTTTTT. It is translated as CASSLGAVGGALNEKLFF.

The rearrangement uses TRBV27 and TRBJ1-5; TRBD1 might be the D (5 bases). Germline V gene data show CDR1 as MNHEY and CDR2 as SMNVEV (reference sequence). With 7 bases removed from V and 0 bases from J, the gap between germline ends came to 13 bases. CDR3 size: 15 residues. This chain's CDR3 is CASNPGTDSNQPQHF. The CDR3 DNA follows: TGTGCCAGCAACCCTGGGACGGATAGCAATCAGCCCCAGCATTTT.

V is TRBV5-4 and J is TRBJ2-7; D call uncertain. The CDR3 has 15 residues. Germline CDR1 SGHNT, CDR2 YYREEE (reference sequence). The ends were cut back, 2 bases at V and 1 base at J, with 13 bases in the middle. The DNA for the CDR3 is TGTGCCAGCAGCTTTCGAGACGCTTTGTCCTACGAGCAGTACTTC. Its translation: CASSFRDALSYEQYF.

V and J are TRBV4-2 and TRBJ2-3; 11 nucleotides agree with TRBD2. The V gene's germline CDR1 is LGHNA and CDR2 YNFKEQ. V gave up 4 bases and J gave up 2 bases; unmatched junction bases: 5. The CDR3 length is 16 residues. The CDR3 is CASSPTSGSLTDTQYF. The DNA of the CDR3 is TGTGCCAGCAGCCCTACTAGCGGGAGCCTCACAGATACGCAGTATTTT.

The gene calls are TRBV27 and TRBJ1-2; possible D gene TRBD1, 5 bases. V lost 3 bases and J lost 5, with 22 bases in between. The CDR3 has 17 residues. Germline V gene sequence: CDR1 MNHEY, CDR2 SMNVEV (reference sequence). The CDR3 spells CASSFRASVLRQYGYTF. In DNA form, the CDR3 reads TGTGCCAGCAGTTTCAGAGCCTCCGTTTTAAGACAGTATGGCTACACCTTC.

The chain combines TRBV19 with TRBJ2-1; D call uncertain. Deletions cut 7 bases from V and 5 bases from J, with 15 bases between. Per germline, CDR1 LNHDA and CDR2 SQIVND (reference sequence). The CDR3 spans 14 residues. The CDR3 DNA sequence: TGTGCCAGTAATCGTGTCCGGACGGACAATGAGCAGTTCTTC. This codes for CASNRVRTDNEQFF. The full variable domain, with the rest looked up from reference TRBV19 and TRBJ2-1, is DGGITQSPKYLFRKEGQNVTLSCEQNLNHDAMYWYRQDPGQGLRLIYYSQIVNDFQKGDIAEGYSVSREKKESFPLTVTSAQKNPTAFYLCASNRVRTDNEQFFGPGTRLTVL.

V gene TRBV12-2 combines with J gene TRBJ1-5; the D call of TRBD1 is as the table states it, not checked on the DNA. TRBV12-2 is a pseudogene. CDR3 length equals 19 residues. CDR3 sequence reads: CASRLAKDRDRELNQPQHF. The CDR3 nucleotides read TGTGCAAGTCGCTTAGCGAAGGACCGGGACAGGGAACTTAATCAGCCCCAGCATTTT.

The J gene is TRBJ2-7, the V gene TRBV7-2; no clear D gene. Trimming shortened V by 2 bases and J by 5 bases, and 10 bases separated the two germline ends. Germline V CDR1 and CDR2: SGHTA, FQGNSA. The CDR3 covers 13 residues. The CDR3: CASSLPYANEQYF. The CDR3 nucleotides read TGTGCCAGCAGCTTACCCTACGCAAACGAGCAGTACTTC. The variable domain in full, with the rest retrieved from reference TRBV7-2 and TRBJ2-7, is GAGVSQSPSNKVTEKGKDVELRCDPISGHTALYWYRQSLGQGLEFLIYFQGNSAPDKSGLPSDRFSAERTGGSVSTLTIQRTQQEDSAVYLCASSLPYANEQYFGPGTRLTVT.

The chain joins TRBV19 to TRBJ1-2; D not resolved. This CDR3 region has 14 residues. Germline values: CDR1 LNHDA, CDR2 SQIVND (reference sequence). Trimming pared 3 bases from V and 6 bases from J, leaving 14 bases between. The CDR3 DNA follows: TGTGCCAGTAGTATCCCGGGCAGGAGCCATGGCTACACCTTC. Translating gives CASSIPGRSHGYTF.

In this sample, this clone turned up a few times. The chain combines TRBV2 with TRBJ1-2; TRBD1 matches at 7 bases. CDR1 and CDR2 (germline): SNHLY, FYNNEI. The J segment lost 5 bases and the V segment lost 9 bases, leaving 9 bases of the junction unmatched. This CDR3 has 13 residues. The DNA for the CDR3 is TGTGCCAGTTCTGACAGGGAGCGGTATGGCTACACCTTC. Encoded protein: CASSDRERYGYTF. Looking up the rest from reference TRBV2 and TRBJ1-2 gives the full variable domain: EPEVTQTPSHQVTQMGQEVILRCVPISNHLYFYWYRQILGQKVEFLVSFYNNEISEKSEIFDDQFSVERPDGSNFTLKIRSTKLEDSAMYFCASSDRERYGYTFGSGTRLTVV.

The gene calls are TRBV9 and TRBJ1-4; unclear D gene. V was shortened by 7 bases and J by 5 bases, with 12 bases between the two germline ends. The CDR3 is 13 amino acids. Looked up from germline, CDR1 is SGDLS and CDR2 is YYNGEE. Here the CDR3 reads CASSDTNNEKLFF. CDR3 nucleotide sequence: TGTGCCAGCTCAGACACAAACAATGAAAAACTGTTTTTT. The entire variable domain, with the rest obtained from reference TRBV9 and TRBJ1-4, is as follows: DSGVTQTPKHLITATGQRVTLRCSPRSGDLSVYWYQQSLDQGLQFLIQYYNGEERAKGNILERFSAQQFPDLHSELNLSSLELGDSALYFCASSDTNNEKLFFGSGTQLSVL.

The chain is built from TRBV5-5 and TRBJ2-3; possibly TRBD2 for D (5 bases). Germline V gene lookup returns CDR1 SGHKS and CDR2 YYEKEE (reference sequence). The CDR3 spans 15 residues. The ends were cut back, 5 bases at V and 0 bases at J, with 13 bases in the middle. The CDR3 DNA sequence: TGTGCCAGCAGTTTCGGACGCGGGAGCACAGATACGCAGTATTTT. Amino acid sequence: CASSFGRGSTDTQYF.

The V gene is TRBV14, the J gene TRBJ2-3; D not certain. The CDR3 length is 16 residues. Trimming shortened V by 1 base and J by 5 bases, and 16 bases separated the two germline ends. Per the germline V gene, CDR1 is SGHDN and CDR2 is FVKESK. CDR3 nucleotides: TGTGCCAGCAGCCAAGTTTCGGGTAGCCTCCAAGATACGCAGTATTTT. Translated, it gives CASSQVSGSLQDTQYF.

V and J are TRBV15 and TRBJ1-2; 12 bases fit TRBD1. The CDR3 runs 15 residues. The germline CDR1 and CDR2 sequences are LNHNV and YYDKDF (reference sequence). Unmatched junction bases numbered 3, after V lost 1 base and J lost 6 bases. The chain's CDR3 is CATSRAGQGANGYTF. Written as DNA, the CDR3 is TGTGCCACCAGCAGAGCGGGACAGGGGGCCAATGGCTACACCTTC.